This is a list of T cell receptor beta chains from one sample in a study of shared clonotypes between healthy human individuals. Sequenced by immunoSEQ multiplex PCR; TCRdb stores in-frame clones only, minus some. The table shows about 580,000 clones, with 95% to 98% occurring only once. The sample was naive CD8+ T cells sorted from blood. The receptors stem from a man younger than 45 in good health. The CDR3 runs from the conserved cysteine through the conserved F or W. D genes are given only for firm matches. Clone size is shown for a subset of rows, as once, few, many or a class of expanded clone.

d_gene,abundance,j_gene,v_gene,len,CDR3aa,CDR3nt
.,.,TRBJ2-2,TRBV2,15,CASSQPGLKIGELFF,TGTGCCAGCAGTCAGCCCGGACTGAAAATCGGGGAGCTGTTTTTT
.,.,TRBJ2-3,TRBV7-9,17,CASSLVGGGPRSFTQYF,TGTGCCAGCAGCTTGGTAGGGGGAGGGCCGCGTAGTTTTACGCAGTATTTT
TRBD1,.,TRBJ1-4,TRBV28,15,CASSLRARGEEKLFF,TGTGCCAGCAGTTTAAGGGCCAGGGGGGAGGAAAAACTGTTTTTT
TRBD1,.,TRBJ1-5,TRBV11-2,18,CASSLGGTGPYSNQPQHF,TGTGCCAGCAGCTTAGGGGGGACAGGCCCTTATAGCAATCAGCCCCAGCATTTT
TRBD1,.,TRBJ2-5,TRBV5-6,17,CASSLGTGSNFQETQYF,TGTGCCAGCAGCTTAGGGACAGGGAGCAATTTCCAAGAGACCCAGTACTTC
TRBD1,.,TRBJ2-1,TRBV28,13,CASSSQTGIEQFF,TGTGCCAGCAGTAGCCAGACAGGGATTGAGCAGTTCTTC
TRBD1,.,TRBJ1-5,TRBV7-9,16,CASSLTDRDSNQPQHF,TGTGCCAGCAGCTTAACCGACAGGGACAGCAATCAGCCCCAGCATTTT
.,.,TRBJ2-7,TRBV18,15,CASSPGKANSYEQYF,TGTGCCAGCTCACCGGGCAAAGCGAACTCCTACGAGCAGTACTTC
TRBD1,.,TRBJ2-2,TRBV29-1,17,CSVEDSVDREHFGELFF,TGCAGCGTTGAAGATAGCGTGGACAGGGAACACTTCGGGGAGCTGTTTTTT
.,.,TRBJ2-7,TRBV27,14,CASTQTGTTYEQYF,TGTGCCAGCACCCAGACCGGGACAACCTACGAGCAGTACTTC
.,.,TRBJ1-5,TRBV6-5,15,CVSSYSGVGNQPQHF,TGTGTCAGCAGTTACTCAGGGGTCGGCAATCAGCCCCAGCATTTT
TRBD1,.,TRBJ2-7,TRBV7-2,14,CASSVWDSSYEQYF,TGTGCCAGCAGCGTTTGGGACAGCTCCTACGAGCAGTACTTC
TRBD2,.,TRBJ2-3,TRBV5-1,18,CASSAGLAGILVTDTQYF,TGCGCCAGCAGCGCGGGACTAGCGGGAATACTAGTCACAGATACGCAGTATTTT
.,.,TRBJ2-2,TRBV29-1,14,CSVGGMDGTGELFF,TGCAGCGTTGGTGGAATGGACGGCACCGGGGAGCTGTTTTTT
.,once,TRBJ2-1,TRBV5-1,13,CASSLIMHNEQFF,TGCGCCAGCAGCTTAATTATGCACAATGAGCAGTTCTTC
TRBD1,.,TRBJ1-2,TRBV5-1,16,CASSFTGGRSTYGYTF,TGCGCCAGCAGCTTTACAGGGGGCCGCTCTACCTATGGCTACACCTTC
TRBD1,.,TRBJ2-1,TRBV7-8,16,CASSSSGTGGREKQFF,TGTGCCAGCAGCTCGTCCGGGACAGGGGGGAGGGAAAAGCAGTTCTTC
.,once,TRBJ2-1,TRBV4-1,13,CASSQLGSDEQFF,TGCGCCAGCAGCCAACTCGGCTCGGATGAGCAGTTCTTC
TRBD1,.,TRBJ1-3,TRBV27,15,CASSALTGQANTIYF,TGTGCCAGCAGTGCGCTGACAGGGCAGGCAAACACCATATATTTT
.,once,TRBJ1-4,TRBV27,13,CASSLLGSEKLFF,TGTGCCAGCAGTTTATTAGGGAGTGAAAAACTGTTTTTT
.,.,TRBJ2-3,TRBV7-3,18,CASSSIDRRFGSTDTQYF,TGTGCCAGCAGCTCAATAGACAGGAGGTTTGGTTCCACAGATACGCAGTATTTT
.,.,TRBJ2-2,TRBV6-1,11,CASDFLGELFF,TGTGCCAGTGACTTCCTCGGGGAGCTGTTTTTT
TRBD2,.,TRBJ2-1,TRBV5-4,17,CASSLVGQGGNYNEQFF,TGTGCCAGCAGCTTGGTGGGTCAGGGAGGGAACTACAATGAGCAGTTCTTC
TRBD2,once,TRBJ2-7,TRBV4-3,15,CASSQDTGGPSEQYF,TGCGCCAGCAGCCAAGATACGGGAGGGCCGAGCGAGCAGTACTTC
.,.,TRBJ1-2,TRBV7-9,13,CASGSVVAYGYTF,TGTGCCAGCGGCTCGGTCGTTGCGTATGGCTACACCTTC
.,.,TRBJ2-7,TRBV4-1,15,CASSQRVQGPYEQYF,TGCGCCAGCAGCCAAAGAGTGCAGGGGCCCTACGAGCAGTACTTC
TRBD1,.,TRBJ2-1,TRBV7-9,15,CASSSTGTGLDEQFF,TGTGCCAGCAGCTCAACCGGGACAGGGTTGGATGAGCAGTTCTTC
TRBD2,.,TRBJ2-3,TRBV9,16,CASSAFGTSSTDTQYF,TGTGCCAGCAGCGCTTTTGGGACTAGCAGCACAGATACGCAGTATTTT
TRBD2,.,TRBJ2-7,TRBV4-3,15,CASSPGLAGVYEQYF,TGCGCCAGCAGCCCAGGACTAGCGGGAGTCTACGAGCAGTACTTC
.,.,TRBJ2-3,TRBV7-9,14,CASSFLSFTGTQYF,TGTGCCAGCAGCTTTTTATCTTTCACGGGTACGCAGTATTTT
TRBD2,.,TRBJ2-1,TRBV14,16,CASSQEPSGRYNEQFF,TGTGCCAGCAGCCAAGAACCTAGCGGGAGATACAATGAGCAGTTCTTC
TRBD1,.,TRBJ2-7,TRBV28,17,CASSPRDRGFNEDEQYF,TGTGCCAGCAGTCCCCGGGACAGGGGTTTCAACGAGGACGAGCAGTACTTC
.,.,TRBJ2-1,TRBV5-4,15,CASSDPLDSYNEQFF,TGTGCCAGCAGCGACCCTCTGGATTCCTACAATGAGCAGTTCTTC
TRBD2,.,TRBJ2-1,TRBV5-1,16,CASSLSAGYSYNEQFF,TGCGCCAGCAGTCTCTCAGCGGGGTACTCCTACAATGAGCAGTTCTTC
TRBD2,.,TRBJ2-3,TRBV7-2,16,CASSSLAGGSTDTQYF,TGTGCCAGCAGCTCTTTAGCGGGAGGGAGCACAGATACGCAGTATTTT
.,.,TRBJ2-2,TRBV19,13,CASSIFDTGELFF,TGTGCCAGTAGTATCTTTGACACCGGGGAGCTGTTTTTT
.,.,TRBJ1-3,TRBV28,16,CASIRGHLSSGNTIYF,TGTGCCAGCATCAGGGGACATCTGAGCTCTGGAAACACCATATATTTT
.,.,TRBJ1-2,TRBV4-2,12,CASSQDESGYTF,TGTGCCAGCAGCCAAGATGAAAGTGGCTACACCTTC
.,.,TRBJ2-5,TRBV18,14,CASSPRTGLETQYF,TGTGCCAGCTCACCACGAACAGGGCTAGAGACCCAGTACTTC
TRBD2,.,TRBJ2-7,TRBV4-1,15,CASSQRLAGVDEQYF,TGCGCCAGCAGCCAAAGACTAGCGGGAGTCGACGAGCAGTACTTC
.,.,TRBJ2-7,TRBV15,15,CATSRDAGSGREQYF,TGTGCCACCAGCAGAGATGCGGGATCGGGAAGGGAGCAGTACTTC
.,.,TRBJ2-2,TRBV19,14,CASSWSMNTGELFF,TGTGCCAGTAGTTGGTCCATGAACACCGGGGAGCTGTTTTTT
TRBD2,.,TRBJ2-2,TRBV7-6,18,CASSLELAGVIGTGELFF,TGTGCCAGCAGCTTAGAGCTAGCGGGAGTAATCGGAACCGGGGAGCTGTTTTTT
TRBD2,.,TRBJ2-7,TRBV29-1,13,CSVVVSGDDEQYF,TGCAGCGTTGTGGTTAGCGGGGATGACGAGCAGTACTTC
.,.,TRBJ2-3,TRBV5-1,15,CASSFERAYTDTQYF,TGCGCCAGCAGCTTTGAGCGGGCCTACACAGATACGCAGTATTTT
.,.,TRBJ1-2,TRBV18,12,CASSLDGDGYTF,TGTGCCAGCTCCCTTGACGGTGATGGCTACACCTTC
TRBD1,.,TRBJ1-5,TRBV6-1,19,CASSDAGQGLLGSNQPQHF,TGTGCCAGCAGTGACGCGGGACAGGGATTGTTGGGAAGCAATCAGCCCCAGCATTTT
.,.,TRBJ2-3,TRBV4-1,14,CASSQAASTDTQYF,TGCGCCAGCAGCCAAGCCGCGAGCACAGATACGCAGTATTTT
.,.,TRBJ2-1,TRBV7-9,15,CASSPPRTGVNEQFF,TGTGCCAGCAGCCCCCCCCGGACTGGCGTCAATGAGCAGTTCTTC
TRBD1,.,TRBJ2-7,TRBV15,14,CATSRGQGRNEQYF,TGTGCCACCAGCAGGGGACAGGGGAGGAACGAGCAGTACTTC
.,.,TRBJ2-5,TRBV5-1,14,CASSLGKRGETQYF,TGCGCCAGCAGCTTGGGGAAACGGGGGGAGACCCAGTACTTC
TRBD2,.,TRBJ2-7,TRBV4-1,16,CASSRGSGAYSYEQYF,TGCGCCAGCAGCCGGGGGAGCGGGGCCTACTCCTACGAGCAGTACTTC
TRBD2,.,TRBJ2-7,TRBV10-2,15,CASSALASLSYEQYF,TGCGCCAGCAGCGCACTAGCGTCTTTATCCTACGAGCAGTACTTC
.,.,TRBJ2-7,TRBV4-1,15,CASSQEQRGAYEQYF,TGCGCCAGCAGCCAAGAACAAAGGGGCGCCTACGAGCAGTACTTC
.,.,TRBJ2-7,TRBV12-2,18,CASRLAHSAVESSYEQYF,TGTGCAAGTCGCTTAGCGCATAGCGCAGTAGAGAGCTCCTACGAGCAGTACTTC
TRBD2,.,TRBJ2-3,TRBV11-2,18,CASSLDRLAGGIGDTQYF,TGTGCCAGCAGCTTAGATCGTCTAGCGGGAGGGATAGGAGATACGCAGTATTTT
.,.,TRBJ2-7,TRBV4-3,17,CASSQVPLGGISYEQYF,TGCGCCAGCAGCCAAGTTCCCTTAGGCGGGATCTCCTACGAGCAGTACTTC
.,.,TRBJ2-1,TRBV11-3,12,CASSLLGNEQFF,TGTGCCAGCAGCTTACTAGGCAATGAGCAGTTCTTC
.,.,TRBJ2-1,TRBV5-4,19,CASSLVVSVGGGVYNEQFF,TGTGCCAGCAGCTTGGTTGTTTCGGTGGGAGGTGGGGTCTACAATGAGCAGTTCTTC
.,once,TRBJ2-7,TRBV6-1,15,CASRAPGHLFYEQYF,TGTGCCAGCAGGGCACCGGGACACCTTTTTTACGAGCAGTACTTC